This T cell receptor (beta chain) was identified in a study of blood T cell repertoires in COVID-19. The CDR3 is 16 amino acids. Per germline, CDR1 SGDLS and CDR2 YYNGEE. V lost 0 bases to trimming and J lost 6 bases; unmatched junction nucleotides: 7. Profiling relied on immunoSEQ multiplex PCR, and the TCRdb table lists in-frame clones only, not all of them. In the table there are around 150,000 clones, 70% to 90% of which are singletons. The rearrangement uses TRBV9 and TRBJ2-4, with 9 positions matching TRBD2. Sequences were obtained from peripheral blood. The TCR comes from a human donor in a cohort sampled during active COVID-19. The CDR3 reads CASSVGGSGSPNIQYF. The DNA for the CDR3 is TGTGCCAGCAGCGTAGGGGGTAGCGGGAGTCCAAACATTCAGTACTTC.